This T cell receptor (beta chain) comes out of a study of vaccination effects on CD4 cells after COVID-19. Ahead of sequencing, the ViraFEST assay grew antigen-specific CD4+ T cells using viral peptide pools. At the end of about ten days of culture, CD4+ T cells were isolated. As their vaccination, participants received two doses of either BNT162b2 or mRNA-1273. Some 2 million PBMC per well received about 10 IU/ml IL-2 and approximately 10 ug/ml peptides in culture. Generated by immunoSEQ multiplex PCR, the TCRdb table keeps only in-frame clones and is missing some. The table has 80,000 to 95,000 clones, over 75% seen once; the top ten hold roughly 1.2%. The V end lost 2 bases, the J end lost 1 base, and 11 bases lay between the germline ends. Germline assignment: CDR1 MNHNS and CDR2 SASEGT. The length of the CDR3 is 16 residues. Study-wide results and caveats: The authors studied few convalescent patients and collected no early post-infection timepoints.

Concerning this clone: Antigen specificity is unknown.

The specimen comprised CD4+ T cells from PBMCs cultured with HCoV-OC43 spike peptides, sampled after COVID-19 vaccination. Subset reported: HCoV-OC43 spike overlapping peptide pool stimulation. The chain employs TRBV6-1 and TRBJ2-2; D gene uncertain. This clonotype originated in a human donor who received a COVID-19 vaccine. The chain's CDR3 is CASSERIAGNTGELFF. In DNA form, the CDR3 reads TGTGCCAGCAGTGAACGAATAGCAGGGAACACCGGGGAGCTGTTTTTT.